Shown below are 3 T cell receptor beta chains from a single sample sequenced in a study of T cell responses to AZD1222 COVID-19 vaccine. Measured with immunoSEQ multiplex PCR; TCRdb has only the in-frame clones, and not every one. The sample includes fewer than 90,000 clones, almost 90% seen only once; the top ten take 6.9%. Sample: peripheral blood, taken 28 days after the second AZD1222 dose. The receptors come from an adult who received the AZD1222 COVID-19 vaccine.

CDR3 region: CASSHSIRGTEAFF. The DNA for the CDR3 is TGTGCCAGCAGCCATTCGATCAGGGGGACTGAAGCTTTCTTT. V usage is TRBV11-2 and J usage is TRBJ1-1, with 7 bases aligning to TRBD1. Germline V gene data show CDR1 as SGHAT and CDR2 as FQNNGV. The trim removed 5 bases at V and 5 bases at J, leaving 8 bases unmatched. The length of the CDR3 is 14 residues.

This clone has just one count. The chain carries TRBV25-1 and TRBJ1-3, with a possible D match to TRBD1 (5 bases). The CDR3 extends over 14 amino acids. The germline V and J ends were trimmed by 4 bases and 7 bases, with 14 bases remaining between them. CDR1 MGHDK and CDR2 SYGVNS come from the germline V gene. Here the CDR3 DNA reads TGTGCCAGCAGTGGGGGCGGCGGGAGGAACACCATATATTTT. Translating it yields CASSGGGGRNTIYF.

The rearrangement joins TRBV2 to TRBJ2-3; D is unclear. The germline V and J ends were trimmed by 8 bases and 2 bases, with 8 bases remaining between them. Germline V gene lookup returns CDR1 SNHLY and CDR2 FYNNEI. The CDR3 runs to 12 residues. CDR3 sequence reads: CASLYLTDTQYF. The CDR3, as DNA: TGTGCCAGCCTCTACCTCACAGATACGCAGTATTTT.